This TCR beta chain derives from a study of blood T cell repertoires in COVID-19. Study in general: Acute and convalescent COVID-19 specimens originated in the United States, Italy and Spain.

In this sample, this clone turned up a few times. Trimming took 7 bases from V and 0 from J; bases not matched to a gene: 0. The CDR3 consists of 13 residues. Germline V lookup: CDR1 SGHTA, CDR2 FQGNSA. The Seattle patients joined while their infection was active and were tracked longitudinally afterward. As processed by the authors: Quantification of nucleated cells was approximated via reference gene primer amplification. Produced via immunoSEQ multiplex PCR; TCRdb's table is partial and in-frame only. That table is the source of V, J and clone size, and D and trimming were worked out from the DNA. Of about 270,000 clones detected, 80% to 90% appear once; the ten largest clones hold approximately 14%.

V is TRBV7-2 and J is TRBJ1-1; 9 positions match TRBD1. The clonotype comes from a woman in her 70s with COVID-19, enrolled during active disease. The material sequenced was peripheral blood. The CDR3 reads CASNRGLNTEAFF. The CDR3 nucleotides are TGTGCCAGCAACAGGGGGCTGAACACTGAAGCTTTCTTT.